Below are 2 T cell receptor beta chains sequenced from a single sample in a study of blood T cells in healthy people across ages. Through a sample-barcoded 5' primer and a J-beta primer mix, a second PCR was run for roughly 6 to 12 cycles. TCRdb used MiXCR to reprocess the 5' RACE reads, holding one entry per CDR3 protein. The top ten hold 22% of the sample, which has some 700,000 distinct CDR3 sequences, about 24% seen once. The sample was blood. The receptors derive from a man aged 70 or older in good health.

This clonotype was seen a handful of times. The chain is built from TRBV5-1 and TRBJ2-1; D ambiguous. This CDR3 has 14 amino acids. Germline assignment: CDR1 SGHRS and CDR2 YFSETQ. Trimming took 0 bases from V and 6 from J, leaving 10 bases between them. The CDR3 DNA reads as TGCGCCAGCAGCTTGGACTCCACTGGCAATGAGCAGTTCTTC. Protein sequence: CASSLDSTGNEQFF. The whole variable domain, filled in from reference TRBV5-1 and TRBJ2-1, reads KAGVTQTPRYLIKTRGQQVTLSCSPISGHRSVSWYQQTPGQGLQFLFEYFSETQRNKGNFPGRFSGRQFSNSRSEMNVSTLELGDSALYLCASSLDSTGNEQFFGPGTRLTVL.

In this sample, this clonotype turned up a few times. The chain uses TRBV7-8 and TRBJ1-5, with D possibly being TRBD1 (5 bases). Per the germline V gene, CDR1 is SGHVS and CDR2 is FQNEAQ. The CDR3 covers 16 residues. V lost 3 bases and J lost 3, with 15 bases in between. CDR3 sequence reads: CASSFLPGQNNQPQHF. CDR3 sequence (DNA): TGTGCCAGCAGCTTCCTCCCGGGGCAGAACAATCAGCCCCAGCATTTT.